This record looks at one T cell receptor beta chain sequence and its context. Antigen unknown. The sample originates from a study of immune cell composition in non-small cell lung cancer. Study-wide results and limits: Smoking pack-years did not significantly correlate with tumour TCR-beta clonality.

The CDR3 contains 15 residues. The J segment lost 3 bases and the V segment lost 4 bases, leaving 8 bases of the junction unmatched. CDR1 is SGHRS and CDR2 is YFSETQ in the germline V gene. The normal lung sample lay at least 3 cm, and maximally far, from the tumour. Generated by immunoSEQ multiplex PCR, the TCRdb table keeps only in-frame clones and is missing some. The sample has more than 8,500 clones, under 70% seen once. This receptor was identified in a human donor with non-small cell lung cancer. The rearrangement uses TRBV5-1 and TRBJ2-7; 9 bases are a match to TRBD1. Sequenced sample: non-adjacent lung tissue. CDR3 sequence reads: CASSPRGTGLYEQYF. In DNA form, the CDR3 reads TGCGCCAGCAGCCCGCGGGGGACAGGGCTCTACGAGCAGTACTTC.